This T cell receptor (beta chain) was sequenced in a study of Graves' ophthalmopathy and Graves' hyperthyroidism. Study-wide results and caveats: Blood was where most expanded thyroid clonotypes above 0.001 frequency also turned up. The study's model predicted ophthalmopathy progression at roughly 64% sensitivity and 72% to 85% specificity.

V was clipped by 7 bases and J by 5 bases; unmatched bases: 18. This CDR3 spans 16 amino acids. CDR1 and CDR2 (germline): SQVTM, ANQGSEA. The table lists this clonotype with a count of one. Its antigen is unidentified. Orbital computed tomography, together with clinical symptoms, serum thyroxine, TRAb and thyroid ultrasound, was used for diagnosis. As the template, RNA transcripts were used to amplify TCR beta CDR3 regions. RT-PCR in the first round used HTBI primers; a second-round multiplex PCR followed. TCRdb ran MiXCR on the multiplex PCR reads and lists one entry per CDR3 protein. The sample shows about 700,000 distinct CDR3 sequences, about 41% of them seen only once.

The rearrangement uses TRBV29-1 and TRBJ1-1; TRBD1 matches at 8 bases. The source of this sequence is an adult man with Graves' ophthalmopathy. The sequenced material came from peripheral blood. The CDR3 DNA follows: TGCAGCGCTCGACTAGCGGGGGGACAGGCCGGGACTGAAGCTTTCTTT. Its translation: CSARLAGGQAGTEAFF.